Included here is one TCR beta chain sequence, with context. At survey level, the immunoSEQ assay was run in its v3.0 version. Sequencing used immunoSEQ multiplex PCR; TCRdb keeps in-frame clones, though not all of them. The table lists roughly 30,000 clones, nearly 95% of them singletons. This specimen comes from a study of long-term antiretroviral therapy in people with HIV. The CDR3 has 17 residues. The junction had 7 bases not matched to a gene; V was cut back by 5 bases and J by 5 bases. Germline V gene data show CDR1 as SGHTA and CDR2 as FQGTGA. This TCR was sampled from a man aged 25 to 40 with HIV. The chain links TRBV7-3 to TRBJ2-3; 16 nucleotides match TRBD2. The material was unsorted PBMCs, obtained 6.3 years after starting antiretroviral therapy. The CDR3 is CASSHAGLAGGIDTQYF. Here the CDR3 DNA reads TGTGCCAGCAGCCATGCGGGACTAGCGGGGGGGATAGATACGCAGTATTTT.